This TCR beta chain was found in a study of cytomegalovirus exposure and HLA in healthy donors (dated by TCRdb to 2016 to 2017). At the level of the whole study: In an earlier analysis of approximately 640 of the donors, 250 to 350 Gb of sequence data and 100 million or so unique TCR beta sequences from roughly 190 million T cells were reported. An early release that covered around 590 HLA-typed donors contained about 300 gigabases of sequencing data and tens of millions of unique TCR sequences. Among the approximately 400 genotyped donors, under 90% belonged to the genetic ancestry cluster associated with self-reported Caucasian donors. The study aimed to test whether signatures of past pathogen exposure could be identified by cataloging public T cell receptors. The T cell repertoires of roughly 660 subjects were profiled by immunosequencing and related to cytomegalovirus serostatus. A separate validation cohort of 90 to 150 different subjects was used in addition to the 666-subject first cohort. To predict cytomegalovirus infection status, the study combined high-throughput TCR immunosequencing, statistical association of individual TCRs with disease status, and machine learning. A later analysis re-examined previously published TCR beta repertoires from about 670 donors and added high-resolution HLA genotyping to investigate patterns of TCR occurrence. Rather than using new phenotypic data, the later analysis identified candidate immune exposures from TCR beta sequences and from how often those sequences occurred across donors. An earlier analysis of some 500 of the donors applied high-throughput TCR beta sequencing to assess whether each TCR beta V gene segment acted as functional or pseudogenic. Donor age, sex, ethnicity and CMV serostatus were collected together with the repertoire data. A later genetic analysis used genome-wide SNP genotypes for about 65% of the 666 donors, treating that subset as a discovery cohort. All discovery cohort repertoires had been generated on a single sequencing platform. HLA typing covered class I and class II loci at four-digit resolution. The number of typed donors differed by locus: about 620-640 for A, B, C, DRB1 and DQB1; some 500 for DQA1; 606 for DPA1; and about 450 for DPB1. Several DR-DQ haplotypes were treated as single units for association and clustering because of strong linkage in the cohort. Among some 410 genotyped donors of the cohort, an average of around 250,000 unique TCR beta nucleotide sequences was sequenced per donor, of which roughly 17% were non-productive.

What the study reported, not specific to this receptor: Immune exposure information for the cohort was limited to CMV serostatus. A further reported finding was that TCR beta sequences accurately predicted the HLA-A and HLA-B alleles for most subjects in the first cohort. In an earlier analysis of more than 500 of the donors, most TCR beta V segments appeared in productive rearrangements about 87% or about 30% of the time, broadly matching IMGT annotations. A cluster of highly shared sequence variants was judged likely to be a technical artifact of the sequencing pipeline. Because HLA typing was missing for some donors at each locus, association tests included only the typed subset. The authors suggested that the approach could potentially be generalized to other disease states and immunological phenotypes. The 87-base-pair reads could not distinguish some IMGT-functional V segments, including TRBV6-2 and TRBV6-3, so those segments were excluded. In a later analysis, HLA-associated TCR beta chains showed more clonal expansion and lower generation probabilities than non-associated chains that were equally common. Strong co-occurrence of HLA alleles, especially DR and DQ, made assigning TCR associations to individual alleles difficult. A later analysis found that TCR association rates varied across HLA loci, with DRB1 alleles showing the most associated TCRs and HLA-C alleles the fewest. The study listed 150 to 200 TCR beta chains as associated with cytomegalovirus. Most TCR sequences were seen in very few donors, while some public TCRs were found in many individuals. The presence/absence analyses assumed that sequencing depth was roughly uniform across donors, and that assumption may not be true. According to a later analysis, most CMV-associated TCR beta chains appeared to be HLA-restricted, and the HLA associations seemed to be driven largely by CMV exposure. In a later genetic analysis, a missense DCLRE1C variant was associated with V-gene and J-gene trimming of TCR beta chains, and the association was replicated in an independent cohort. Linkage disequilibrium might explain the correlated functional status among segregating V segments, but an unknown experimental factor could not be excluded. Compared with the roughly 710-donor mean, donors in an Asian-associated ancestry cluster had fewer N-insertions in productive TCRs, according to a later genetic analysis. In vitro tests confirmed that a few of the cytomegalovirus-associated TCR beta chains recognize cytomegalovirus antigens. Because counts were too low, about 18 rarely observed V segments, including chromosome 9 orphons, were left out of the earlier analysis of approximately 580 of the donors. Cytomegalovirus status was reported to be diagnosed by the classifier with high specificity and sensitivity in both the original and validation cohorts. Only TCR beta chains were sequenced in this cohort, and the absence of alpha or paired-chain data limited detectable features. According to a later analysis, parvovirus B19, influenza, CMV and Epstein-Barr virus appeared linked to several top co-occurrence clusters. A later analysis associated approximately 17,000 TCR beta sequences with specific HLA alleles at a false discovery rate of 0.05.

With respect to this clone: The antigen it recognizes is unknown. Base qualities are not at hand, and no much larger clone is one base apart.

V was cut back by 0 bases and J by 2 bases, leaving a gap of 11 bases between them. The CDR3 goes from the cysteine to the valine over 15 residues. The entry retains the CDR3 DNA only, 45 bases that are in frame from base 1. CDR1 and CDR2 (MDHEN, SYDVKM) derive from the germline V gene. Library prep was done by the immunoSEQ multiplex PCR assay. For the multiplex PCR, a mixture combining 60 forward primers for TCR Vbeta segments and 13 reverse primers for TCR Jbeta segments was used. A multiplex PCR assay on genomic DNA amplified the CDR3 region of rearranged TCR beta genes. Amplified TCR beta libraries were sequenced as 87-base-pair reads on the Illumina HiSeq System. In the paper's pipeline: A later analysis counted some 80 million unique TCR beta chains across the 600 to 850 repertoires, and around 9.9 million of these chains were shared by at least two donors. A nearest-neighbor algorithm error-corrected the raw reads and collapsed the reads into unique sequences, merging closely related sequences to remove PCR and sequencing errors. V, D and J gene segments were assigned by aligning CDR3 sequences to IMGT reference sequences. For a sequence to be retained, at least a six-nucleotide match to both a V gene segment and a J gene segment was required. Rearrangements were classified as productive when the CDR3 lacked stop codons and remained in frame with V and J, and all other rearrangements were classified as non-productive. CDR3 was defined by IMGT convention, running from the second conserved V-encoded cysteine to the conserved J-encoded phenylalanine. The earlier analysis of a few hundred of the donors excluded any sequence lacking an unambiguous match to a single V gene segment. An earlier analysis of almost 600 of the donors classified V segments as functional when productive rearrangements were above 56.7% and as segregating when the standard deviation between donors was above 5%. To diagnose cytomegalovirus status from the catalog of TCR beta chain sequences, a statistical classification framework was built. In a later analysis, V and J genes were assigned by comparing TCR nucleotide sequences against IMGT/GENE-DB human TR gene sequences. Using the TCRdist pipeline, a later analysis assigned CDR3 sequences along with most-parsimonious VDJ recombination scenarios. A later analysis defined each TCR beta chain by its CDR3 amino acid sequence plus V-gene family, and excluded reads lacking a unique V-gene family. In a later analysis, fewer than 600 highly shared, low-generation-probability nucleotide sequences were removed to address suspected cross-contamination and a sequencing artifact. In a later analysis, a clonal expansion index was calculated for each public chain from normalized within-repertoire ranks of inferred template counts. Generation probabilities in a later analysis came from a VDJ recombination model fitted to out-of-frame rearrangements, and those results were checked against IGoR. Hypergeometric tests were used in a later analysis to score TCR-TCR, TCR-HLA and TCR-CMV co-occurrence, with a repertoire-size bias correction applied to the TCR pairs. To estimate false discovery rates, a later analysis permuted the HLA or CMV assignments 20 times. In a later analysis, co-occurring TCRs were grouped using DBSCAN, with TCRdist sequence similarity added in when clustering inside HLA-allele-positive subsets. Repertoires with fewer than 30,000 or more than 120,000 public chains, plus five repertoires with anomalous nucleotide sharing, were excluded from co-occurrence clustering. TCRdb provides this immuneACCESS table in a form limited to in-frame rearrangements. Some clones are lacking; in checked studies, under half of them reflect an unresolved V gene, and why the rest are absent is not known. V, J and clone size were drawn from that table, and D and trimming were deduced from the DNA. The sample table shows some 110,000 clones, and around 70% are seen once. The ten biggest clones cover just over 8.5% of the sample.

The cohort was made up of roughly 670 healthy bone marrow donors. At the time of sampling, every cohort member was nominally healthy, though immune exposures that went unrecorded were likely present. The donor was CMV seropositive and belonged to the group of around 300 seropositive cohort members. Each donor provided a peripheral blood sample, and peripheral blood mononuclear cells were used for TCR beta sequencing. The Qiagen DNeasy Blood Extraction Kit was used to extract genomic DNA from the blood cell samples. Recombination linked TRBV28 to TRBJ2-7; tentative D gene TRBD1, with 5 bases matching. The sequenced sample was PBMCs. The origin of this receptor is a man aged 30 to 45 in good health and CMV-seropositive. The DNA reads TGTGCCAGCAGTTTATGGCAGGGAAGTGCCTACGAGCAGTACGTC. Its protein reads: CASSLWQGSAYEQYV.